This entry is about one T cell receptor (beta chain). As yet, its antigen is unknown. These data originate in a study of monozygotic twins with cystic fibrosis. In the study overall: Roughly 3.2 micrograms of fragmented DNA underwent around 16 PCR cycles for library preparation.

Study results and caveats: In this small cohort, shared CDR3 numbers showed no association with age, concordance or disease severity. Low clonality (median around 0.0095) suggested a mostly naive repertoire. Monozygotic CF twins shared more identical nucleotide clonotypes than unrelated patients.

Only in-frame clones appear in the TCRdb table, and some are missing; sequencing was by immunoSEQ multiplex PCR. The table has roughly 30,000 clones, 80% to 95% seen once; the top ten hold roughly 1%. Germline V gives CDR1 SQVTM, CDR2 ANQGSEA. CDR3 length equals 11 residues. Deletions cut 6 bases from V and 8 bases from J, with 12 bases between. The J gene is TRBJ2-3, the V gene TRBV29-1; the D gene is possibly TRBD2 (6 bases). Sequencing was performed on blood. The TCR comes from a girl aged 2 to 9 with cystic fibrosis. CDR3 amino acids: CSVGGEGTQYF. The CDR3 nucleotides read TGCAGCGTGGGGGGAGAAGGTACGCAGTATTTT.